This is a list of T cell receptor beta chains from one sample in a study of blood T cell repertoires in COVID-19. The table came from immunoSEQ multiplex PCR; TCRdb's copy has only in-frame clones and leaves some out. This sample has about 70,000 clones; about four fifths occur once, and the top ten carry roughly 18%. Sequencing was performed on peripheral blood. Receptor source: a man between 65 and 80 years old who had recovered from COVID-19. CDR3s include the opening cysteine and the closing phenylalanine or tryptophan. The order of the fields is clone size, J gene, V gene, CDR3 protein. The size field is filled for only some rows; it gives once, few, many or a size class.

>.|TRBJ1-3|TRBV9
CASSVEGLSGNTIYF
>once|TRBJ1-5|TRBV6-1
CASSERGAIGSNQPQHF
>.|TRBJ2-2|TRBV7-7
CASSSDRGLSGELFF
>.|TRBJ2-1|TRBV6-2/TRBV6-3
CASSRTSGKYNEQFF
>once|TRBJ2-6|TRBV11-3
CASSLSRSGANVLTF
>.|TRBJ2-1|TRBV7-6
CASSLAQAGTHNEQFF
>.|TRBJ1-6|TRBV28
CASSPQNSPLHF
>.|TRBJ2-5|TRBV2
CASMGPGTSTQETQYF
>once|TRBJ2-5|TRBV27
CASSVVAGIGETQYF
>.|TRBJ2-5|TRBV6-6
CASSSGLAAETQYF
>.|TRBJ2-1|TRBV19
CASSQGTIDNEQFF
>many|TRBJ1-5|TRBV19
CASSSVTNQPQHF
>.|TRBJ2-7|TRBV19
CASSPGQGMATYEQYF
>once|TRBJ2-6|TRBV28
CASSPDRGASSGANVLTF
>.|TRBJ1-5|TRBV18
CASSLSGENQPQHF
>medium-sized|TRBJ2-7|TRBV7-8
CASSFPRDSEPSYEQYF
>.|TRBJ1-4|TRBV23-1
CASSQQTGALFF
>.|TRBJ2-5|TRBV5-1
CASSEAVQETQYF
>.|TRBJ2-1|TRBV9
CASSVVANSYNEQFF
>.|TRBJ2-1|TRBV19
CANRPLQGAYNEQFF
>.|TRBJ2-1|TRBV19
CASSMSVREQFF
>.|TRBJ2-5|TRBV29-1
CSARGTSGIETQYF
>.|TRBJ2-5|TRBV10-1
CASSVGGETQYF
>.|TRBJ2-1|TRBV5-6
CASSLGATRPYNEQFF
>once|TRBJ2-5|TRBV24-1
CATSGPGGETQYF
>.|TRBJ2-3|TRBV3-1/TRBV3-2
CASSRGRAVDTQYF
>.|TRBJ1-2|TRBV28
CASSLFGGAYGYTF